Included here is one T cell receptor beta chain sequence, with context. Its antigen is as yet unknown. These data belong to a study of T cell responses to AZD1222 COVID-19 vaccine. Study in general: Second-dose intervals near 4 or 12 weeks were combined. Study-wide points: Donors in the cohort were predominantly white British and more often female, and clonal diversity was possibly underestimated. Breadth and depth of Spike-specific TCRs rose after two AZD1222 doses. The reported proportion of spike-specific TCRs targeting unmutated variant regions was nearly half.

Assay: immunoSEQ multiplex PCR; the TCRdb copy retains only in-frame clones and omits some. The table lists under 200,000 clones, approximately 91% of them singletons. CDR3 length: 14 residues. Trimming cost V 3 bases and J 4 bases, with 12 bases left between them. Germline-derived CDR1 and CDR2 are LNHDA and SQIVND (reference sequence). The sequences come from peripheral blood, collected on day 0 of AZD1222 vaccination. The receptor was derived from an adult in good health. V and J are TRBV19 and TRBJ1-1, with D unresolved. The CDR3 spells CASSIFGTGTEAFF. CDR3 bases: TGTGCCAGTAGTATCTTCGGTACTGGCACTGAAGCTTTCTTT.